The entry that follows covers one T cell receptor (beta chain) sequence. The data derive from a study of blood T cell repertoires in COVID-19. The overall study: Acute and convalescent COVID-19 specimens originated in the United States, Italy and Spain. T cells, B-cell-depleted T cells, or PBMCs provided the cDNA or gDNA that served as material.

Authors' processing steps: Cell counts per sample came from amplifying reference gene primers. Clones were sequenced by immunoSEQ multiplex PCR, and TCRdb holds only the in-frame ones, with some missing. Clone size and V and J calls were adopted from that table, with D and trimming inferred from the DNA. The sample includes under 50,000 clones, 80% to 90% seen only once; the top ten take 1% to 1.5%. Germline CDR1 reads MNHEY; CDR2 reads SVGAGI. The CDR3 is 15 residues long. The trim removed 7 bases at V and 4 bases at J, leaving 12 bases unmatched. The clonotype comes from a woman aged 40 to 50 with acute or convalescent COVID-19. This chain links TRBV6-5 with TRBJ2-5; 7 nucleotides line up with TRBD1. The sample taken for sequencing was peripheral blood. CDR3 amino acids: CASTRRGQMVETQYF. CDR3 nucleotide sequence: TGTGCCAGCACTAGAAGGGGGCAGATGGTAGAGACCCAGTACTTC.